This section outlines one TCR beta chain sequence together with its context. This sample is part of a study of technical replicates of blood from a few donors. Assay: immunoSEQ multiplex PCR; the TCRdb copy retains only in-frame clones and omits some. The profile shows more than 65,000 clones, 96% of them singletons. This CDR3 has 18 amino acids. The V segment lost 2 bases and the J segment 6 bases; nucleotides outside the gene matches: 14. The V gene's germline CDR1 is MGHRA and CDR2 YSYEKL. Sequencing was done on a sample of T cells isolated from PBMCs. This receptor was taken from a human donor in good health. This chain links TRBV4-1 with TRBJ2-2; 8 nucleotides agree with TRBD2. The CDR3 region has the DNA TGCGCCAGCAGCCAACGAAAGAGGGGTAGCGGGAAGGCCGGGGAGCTGTTTTTT. Translation: CASSQRKRGSGKAGELFF.